These 2 T cell receptor beta chains were sequenced from one sample in a study of radiotherapy plus CTLA-4 blockade in lung cancer listed by TCRdb under 2018. The library was prepared using the immunoSEQ multiplex PCR assay. The table was pulled from immuneACCESS by TCRdb, which kept in-frame rearrangements only. Such tables lose some clones; where checked, under half of the loss comes from unresolved V genes, and the rest has no known cause. The table for this sample lists about 110,000 clones; roughly 86% of them were counted only once. The ten largest clones add up to 2.5% to 3.5% of the sample. The source material was peripheral blood, sampled from a patient treated with radiotherapy plus ipilimumab. The receptors originated from a human donor with non-small cell lung cancer that progressed on radiotherapy plus ipilimumab. Some clones in this sample may be carry-over from other donors' samples.

V usage is TRBV6-1 and J usage is TRBJ2-7; D remains unclear. The V gene's germline CDR1 is MNHNS and CDR2 SASEGT. The V gene lost 5 bases and the J gene lost 5 bases, with 19 bases spanning the gap. This CDR3 has 15 amino acids. The CDR3 nucleotides read TGTGCCAGCAGTCCTCCGGGCCCGTGGTCTGACGAGCAGTACTTC. It encodes CASSPPGPWSDEQYF.

This clone was observed once. V is TRBV19 and J is TRBJ2-3; a weak D match, TRBD1 (6 bases). Per the germline V gene, CDR1 is LNHDA and CDR2 is SQIVND (reference sequence). The V and J ends lost 6 bases and 0 bases respectively, with 10 bases between them. This CDR3 spans 14 amino acids. For the CDR3, the DNA is TGTGCCAGTAGCCAGACAGGTAGCACAGATACGCAGTATTTT. It translates to CASSQTGSTDTQYF.